Listed here is a single T cell receptor beta chain. What it binds is not known. This sample was included in a study of beta chain features in type 1 diabetes. Expressed TCRB transcripts were sequenced after all isolated RNA was converted to cDNA. Assay used: immunoSEQ multiplex PCR; TCRdb lists only in-frame clones, some missing. Of roughly 700,000 clones in the sample, 13% were seen once. Each of the sorted populations had a purity greater than 95%. CDR1 and CDR2 from the germline V gene are MGHRA and YSYEKL. This CDR3 has 20 residues. The V end was cut by 0 bases, the J end by 0 bases, with 21 bases between. Whole-study findings and limits: Researchers report that Type 1 diabetes patients had moderately but significantly shorter TCRB CDR3s across all four CD4+ subsets. In comparison with healthy donors, patients had naive, central memory and Treg TCRB repertoires that appeared more similar.

Sequencing was carried out using naive CD4+ T cells from blood. The source of this sequence is a man between 18 and 29 years old with type 1 diabetes. V usage is TRBV4-1 and J usage is TRBJ2-1; D might be TRBD2 (6 bases). The CDR3 reads CASSQDGAGTGDSSYNEQFF. The CDR3 bases are TGCGCCAGCAGCCAAGATGGAGCAGGGACGGGAGATAGCTCCTACAATGAGCAGTTCTTC.